This entry lists 3 T cell receptor beta chains sequenced from one sample in a study of post-analysis software for immune sequencing data. Study-level results: TRBV5-6, TRBV5-1 and TRBV20-1 belonged to a set of a handful of TRBV segments that were more frequent in patients than controls.

Unique molecular identifiers featured in each of the TCR beta cDNA libraries. TCRdb independently ran MiXCR on the PCR reads; one entry per CDR3 protein. The repertoire includes approximately 630,000 distinct CDR3 sequences, 55% to 60% of them detected once, and approximately 10% sits in the top ten. Their antigens remain unidentified. The specimen was blood. The receptors here all came from a girl aged 2 to 9 with multiple sclerosis.

Worth noting for this clonotype: One base away lies a much larger clone, so this may be a sequencing read error. The gene calls are TRBV5-1 and TRBJ2-7; D is undetermined. V lost 2 bases and J 4 bases, leaving 10 bases between the germline ends. The CDR3 totals 13 residues. Germline CDR1 and CDR2: SGHRS and YFSETQ. CDR3 DNA sequence: TGCGCCAGCAGCTTAAGGTGGTCGTACGAGCAGTACTTC. It yields the protein CASSLRWSYEQYF.

The CDR3 protein is CASSFRTAVSYNEQFF. CDR3 sequence (DNA): TGTGCCAGCAGCTTTCGGACAGCGGTTTCCTACAATGAGCAGTTCTTC. This chain links TRBV5-6 with TRBJ2-1; a weak D match, TRBD1 (6 bases). Trimming removed 2 bases at V and 1 base at J, with 13 bases between. This CDR3 is 16 amino acids long. The V gene's germline CDR1 is SGHDT and CDR2 YYEEEE.

The chain carries TRBV28 and TRBJ1-1; D uncertain. V lost 3 bases and J lost 4, with 9 bases in between. Looked up from germline, CDR1 is MDHEN and CDR2 is SYDVKM. This CDR3 is 13 amino acids long. CDR3 in amino acids: CASSLVIGTEAFF. CDR3 nucleotide sequence: TGTGCCAGCAGTTTGGTAATAGGCACTGAAGCTTTCTTT.